The entry below gives a single T cell receptor (beta chain) sequence along with its context. The antigen is not known. The germline V gene encodes CDR1 MGHRA and CDR2 YSYEKL. V was pared by 4 bases and J by 8 bases, with 10 bases between. The CDR3 spans 12 residues. The sample comes from a study of post-analysis software for immune sequencing data. Study context: Disease courses included relapsing-remitting, secondary progressive and progressive-relapsing multiple sclerosis.

Study-wide results and caveats: Significantly lower normalized Chao1 diversity was found in patients with multiple sclerosis relative to controls. Among 4 or 5 TRBV segments more frequent in patients than controls were TRBV5-6, TRBV5-1 and TRBV20-1. F measure clustering grouped samples strongly by preparation batch.

TCR beta cDNA libraries had unique molecular identifiers. With roughly 0.9 to 10 million T cells as the source, roughly 500,000 cDNA molecules resulted. TCRdb fed the PCR reads into MiXCR, producing one record per CDR3 protein. Seen here are about 560,000 distinct CDR3 sequences, 44% observed once, and the top ten hold about 1.5%. The V and J genes are TRBV4-1 and TRBJ2-3, with D unclear. The sequencing sample was made of blood. The sequence was collected from a girl aged 5 to 17 with multiple sclerosis. CDR3 sequence: CASSPPYGTQYF. In DNA, the CDR3 is TGCGCCAGCAGCCCTCCCTATGGTACGCAGTATTTT.